These T cell receptor beta chains were read from a single sample in a study of cytomegalovirus exposure and HLA in healthy donors. Method: immunoSEQ multiplex PCR; TCRdb's copy keeps in-frame clones and lacks some. Counted here are about 82,000 clones, less than 80% occurring once; the ten biggest clones make up about 22%. Sequenced input: PBMCs. Receptor source: a woman aged 45-60 years in good health and CMV-seropositive. Each CDR3 is given with its conserved first and last residue. D genes are given only for firm matches. Clone size appears in some rows only: once, few, many, or a class for an expanded clone.

d_gene: TRBD1; abundance: .; j_gene: TRBJ2-7; v_gene: TRBV6-1; CDR3aa: CASSDHRGSYEQYF; CDR3nt: TGTGCCAGCAGTGACCACAGGGGCTCCTACGAGCAGTACTTC
d_gene: TRBD2; abundance: few; j_gene: TRBJ2-3; v_gene: TRBV19; CDR3aa: CASSRGGLTDTQYF; CDR3nt: TGTGCCAGTAGCCGGGGGGGGCTGACAGATACGCAGTATTTT
d_gene: TRBD2; abundance: few; j_gene: TRBJ2-7; v_gene: TRBV6-5; CDR3aa: CASSRGLAGEQYF; CDR3nt: TGTGCCAGCAGCCGGGGACTAGCGGGTGAGCAGTACTTC
d_gene: TRBD1; abundance: .; j_gene: TRBJ2-2; v_gene: TRBV6-5; CDR3aa: CASSYLTGAPGELFF; CDR3nt: TGTGCCAGCAGTTATCTTACAGGGGCGCCCGGGGAGCTGTTTTTT
d_gene: .; abundance: .; j_gene: TRBJ2-3; v_gene: TRBV19; CDR3aa: CASSSETATDTQYF; CDR3nt: TGTGCCAGTAGTTCGGAGACAGCCACAGATACGCAGTATTTT
d_gene: .; abundance: .; j_gene: TRBJ2-5; v_gene: TRBV30; CDR3aa: CACSVGETQYF; CDR3nt: TGTGCCTGCTCCGTCGGGGAGACCCAGTACTTC
d_gene: TRBD1; abundance: .; j_gene: TRBJ2-1; v_gene: TRBV5-6; CDR3aa: CASSWGTGVEFF; CDR3nt: TGTGCCAGCAGCTGGGGTACAGGGGTGGAGTTCTTC
d_gene: .; abundance: .; j_gene: TRBJ2-1; v_gene: TRBV7-3; CDR3aa: CASSLRQGGEQFF; CDR3nt: TGTGCCAGCAGCTTAAGGCAAGGCGGTGAGCAGTTCTTC
d_gene: .; abundance: few; j_gene: TRBJ2-7; v_gene: TRBV11-2; CDR3aa: CASSVWGEQTYEQYF; CDR3nt: TGTGCCAGCAGCGTCTGGGGGGAGCAAACCTACGAGCAGTACTTC
d_gene: TRBD1; abundance: .; j_gene: TRBJ1-1; v_gene: TRBV5-5; CDR3aa: CASSLGPGQGNSEAFF; CDR3nt: TGTGCCAGCAGCTTGGGGCCGGGACAGGGGAACTCTGAAGCTTTCTTT